This is a list of T cell receptor beta chains from one sample in a study of cytomegalovirus exposure and HLA in healthy donors. Assay: immunoSEQ multiplex PCR; the TCRdb copy retains only in-frame clones and omits some. The sample contains under 150,000 clones, over 70% of which appear only once. The sequenced sample consisted of PBMCs. The receptors derive from a woman aged 18 to 35 in good health and CMV-seronegative. The CDR3 runs from the conserved cysteine through the conserved F or W. The D gene is left open where the match is weak. Not all rows give a size; the values are once, few, many and, for expanded clones, a class.

clone size: .
J gene: TRBJ1-5
V gene: TRBV5-8
D gene: .
CDR3 protein: CASSLGGDSNQPQHF
CDR3 DNA: TGTGCCAGCAGCTTGGGAGGAGATAGCAATCAGCCCCAGCATTTT

clone size: .
J gene: TRBJ1-5
V gene: TRBV5-6
D gene: .
CDR3 protein: CASSRGSNQPQHF
CDR3 DNA: TGTGCCAGCAGTCGGGGGAGCAATCAGCCCCAGCATTTT

clone size: .
J gene: TRBJ1-1
V gene: TRBV7-9
D gene: .
CDR3 protein: CASSSRGQPNTEAFF
CDR3 DNA: TGTGCCAGCAGCTCCCGAGGACAGCCGAACACTGAAGCTTTCTTT

clone size: .
J gene: TRBJ1-5
V gene: TRBV28
D gene: .
CDR3 protein: CASSSPGRGNQPQHF
CDR3 DNA: TGTGCCAGCAGCTCACCTGGGCGGGGTAATCAGCCCCAGCATTTT

clone size: .
J gene: TRBJ2-4
V gene: TRBV30
D gene: TRBD2
CDR3 protein: CAWTRGIAGGGKNIQYF
CDR3 DNA: TGTGCCTGGACCCGCGGTATAGCGGGGGGCGGCAAAAACATTCAGTACTTC

clone size: once
J gene: TRBJ1-1
V gene: TRBV29-1
D gene: .
CDR3 protein: CSAQAGAEAFF
CDR3 DNA: TGCAGCGCCCAGGCAGGGGCTGAAGCTTTCTTT

clone size: .
J gene: TRBJ1-6
V gene: TRBV5-1
D gene: TRBD1
CDR3 protein: CASSLDGRGDSPLHF
CDR3 DNA: TGCGCCAGCAGCTTGGATGGCAGGGGGGATTCACCCCTCCACTTT

clone size: .
J gene: TRBJ2-7
V gene: TRBV2
D gene: TRBD1
CDR3 protein: CASKRGQSLGEQYF
CDR3 DNA: TGTGCCAGCAAAAGGGGACAGTCTCTGGGGGAGCAGTACTTC

clone size: .
J gene: TRBJ2-3
V gene: TRBV6-1
D gene: .
CDR3 protein: CASSEQALGAQYF
CDR3 DNA: TGTGCCAGCAGTGAACAGGCTTTAGGGGCGCAGTATTTT

clone size: few
J gene: TRBJ1-6
V gene: TRBV9
D gene: .
CDR3 protein: CASSAKDISSYNSPLHF
CDR3 DNA: TGTGCCAGCAGCGCTAAGGACATTAGCTCCTATAATTCACCCCTCCACTTT

clone size: .
J gene: TRBJ2-5
V gene: TRBV11-2
D gene: TRBD2
CDR3 protein: CASSLVPLAGQETQYF
CDR3 DNA: TGTGCCAGCAGCTTAGTTCCCCTAGCGGGCCAAGAGACCCAGTACTTC

clone size: .
J gene: TRBJ1-2
V gene: TRBV6-1
D gene: .
CDR3 protein: CASSEGQMLRDGYTF
CDR3 DNA: TGTGCCAGCAGTGAAGGACAGATGCTCAGAGACGGCTACACCTTC

clone size: .
J gene: TRBJ1-2
V gene: TRBV7-7
D gene: .
CDR3 protein: CAIWRAAYGYTF
CDR3 DNA: TGTGCTATCTGGCGGGCGGCCTATGGCTACACCTTC

clone size: .
J gene: TRBJ2-7
V gene: TRBV7-2
D gene: TRBD1
CDR3 protein: CASSSRTGYSYEQYF
CDR3 DNA: TGTGCCAGCAGCTCCCGGACAGGGTACTCCTACGAGCAGTACTTC

clone size: .
J gene: TRBJ2-3
V gene: TRBV5-1
D gene: .
CDR3 protein: CASSSGDQSTDTQYF
CDR3 DNA: TGCGCCAGCAGCTCGGGGGACCAGAGCACAGATACGCAGTATTTT

clone size: .
J gene: TRBJ1-2
V gene: TRBV29-1
D gene: .
CDR3 protein: CSVRQRLTQHGYTF
CDR3 DNA: TGCAGCGTCCGACAAAGGCTAACCCAGCATGGCTACACCTTC